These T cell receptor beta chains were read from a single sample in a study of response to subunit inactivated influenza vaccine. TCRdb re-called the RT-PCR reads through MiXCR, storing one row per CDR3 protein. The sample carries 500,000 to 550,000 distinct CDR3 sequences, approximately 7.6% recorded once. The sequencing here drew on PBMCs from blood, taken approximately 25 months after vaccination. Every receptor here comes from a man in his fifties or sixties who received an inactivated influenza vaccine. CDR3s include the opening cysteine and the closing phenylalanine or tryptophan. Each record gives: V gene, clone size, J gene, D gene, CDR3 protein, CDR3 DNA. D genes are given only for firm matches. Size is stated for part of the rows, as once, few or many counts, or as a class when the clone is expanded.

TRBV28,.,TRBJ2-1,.,CASTRPAAIGRGEQFF,TGTGCCAGCACCCGACCCGCGGCTATAGGGCGAGGCGAGCAGTTCTTC
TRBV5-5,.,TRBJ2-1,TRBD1,CASSTQGAAFHEQFF,TGTGCCAGCAGCACTCAGGGGGCGGCTTTTCATGAGCAGTTCTTC
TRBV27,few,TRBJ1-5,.,CASSLTAGPNQPQHF,TGTGCCAGCAGTTTAACCGCGGGACCCAATCAGCCCCAGCATTTT
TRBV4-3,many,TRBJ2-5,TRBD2,CASSLSGSPQETQYF,TGCGCCAGCAGCCTTAGCGGGAGTCCCCAAGAGACCCAGTACTTC
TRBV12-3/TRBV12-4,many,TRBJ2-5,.,CASSFEGGETQYF,TGTGCCAGCAGTTTTGAGGGCGGAGAGACCCAGTACTTC
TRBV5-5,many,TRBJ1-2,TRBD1,CASSSVPGGAGEGYTF,TGTGCCAGCAGCTCGGTTCCAGGGGGCGCGGGAGAAGGCTACACCTTC
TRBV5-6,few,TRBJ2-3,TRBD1,CASSLQGADTQYF,TGTGCCAGCAGCTTGCAGGGGGCGGATACGCAGTATTTT
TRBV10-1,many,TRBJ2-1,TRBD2,CASSSAGGGNEQFF,TGCGCCAGCAGCTCAGCGGGGGGCGGGAATGAGCAGTTCTTC
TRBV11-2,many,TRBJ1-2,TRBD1,CASSDRANYGYTF,TGTGCCAGCAGTGACAGGGCAAACTATGGCTACACCTTC
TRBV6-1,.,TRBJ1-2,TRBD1,CASSLRQGAGYGYTF,TGTGCCAGCAGTCTCCGACAGGGGGCCGGCTATGGCTACACCTTC
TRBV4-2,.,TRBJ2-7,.,CASRKIGGSYEQYF,TGTGCCAGCAGAAAAATAGGGGGCTCCTACGAGCAGTACTTC
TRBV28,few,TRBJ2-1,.,CASSLGNSYNEQFF,TGTGCCAGCAGTTTGGGTAACTCCTACAATGAGCAGTTCTTC
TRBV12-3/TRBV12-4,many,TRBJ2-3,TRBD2,CASSTIAGVTDTQYF,TGTGCCAGCAGCACCATTGCGGGAGTCACAGATACGCAGTATTTT
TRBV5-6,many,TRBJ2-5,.,CASSLFGAQETQYF,TGTGCCAGCAGCTTGTTTGGGGCCCAAGAGACCCAGTACTTC
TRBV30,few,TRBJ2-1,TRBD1,CAWGTGYEQFF,TGTGCCTGGGGGACAGGGTATGAGCAGTTCTTC